Sequencing of this T cell receptor beta chain was carried out in a study of OX40 agonist ivuxolimab in advanced cancers. CDR1 and CDR2 from the germline V gene are MDHEN and SYDVKM. The ends lost 8 bases at V and 6 bases at J; junction bases unmatched: 11. The CDR3 contains 15 residues. The repertoire was sequenced with immunoSEQ multiplex PCR; TCRdb's copy has only in-frame clones and lacks some. The table shows tens of thousands of clones, with 75% to 90% occurring only once. In this sample, this clone turned up once. Blood got drawn at baseline, again on cycle 4 day 1, and then on cycle 7 day 1. The V call is TRBV28, the J call TRBJ2-2; 8 bases agree with TRBD2. Sample: CD4+ or CD8+ T cells sorted from blood, taken in a trial of the OX40 agonist ivuxolimab. This TCR came from an adult with an advanced solid tumor such as melanoma, head and neck, liver or kidney cancer. Here the CDR3 DNA reads TGTGCCAGCCACCCGTCAGCGGGAGTCCCCGGGGAGCTGTTTTTT. Translating gives CASHPSAGVPGELFF.